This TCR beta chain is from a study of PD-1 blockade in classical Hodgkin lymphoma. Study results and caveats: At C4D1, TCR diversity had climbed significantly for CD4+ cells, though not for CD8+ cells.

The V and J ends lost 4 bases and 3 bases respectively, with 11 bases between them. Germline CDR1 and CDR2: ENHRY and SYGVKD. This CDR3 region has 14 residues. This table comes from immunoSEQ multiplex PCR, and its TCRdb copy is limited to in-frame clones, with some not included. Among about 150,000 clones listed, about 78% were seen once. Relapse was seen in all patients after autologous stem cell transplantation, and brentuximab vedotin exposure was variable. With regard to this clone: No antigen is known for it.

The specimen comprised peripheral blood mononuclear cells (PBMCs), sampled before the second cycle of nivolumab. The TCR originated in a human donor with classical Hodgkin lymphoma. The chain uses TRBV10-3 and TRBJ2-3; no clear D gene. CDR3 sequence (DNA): TGTGCCATCAGTGGTTCTATCAGAACAGATACGCAGTATTTT. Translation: CAISGSIRTDTQYF.